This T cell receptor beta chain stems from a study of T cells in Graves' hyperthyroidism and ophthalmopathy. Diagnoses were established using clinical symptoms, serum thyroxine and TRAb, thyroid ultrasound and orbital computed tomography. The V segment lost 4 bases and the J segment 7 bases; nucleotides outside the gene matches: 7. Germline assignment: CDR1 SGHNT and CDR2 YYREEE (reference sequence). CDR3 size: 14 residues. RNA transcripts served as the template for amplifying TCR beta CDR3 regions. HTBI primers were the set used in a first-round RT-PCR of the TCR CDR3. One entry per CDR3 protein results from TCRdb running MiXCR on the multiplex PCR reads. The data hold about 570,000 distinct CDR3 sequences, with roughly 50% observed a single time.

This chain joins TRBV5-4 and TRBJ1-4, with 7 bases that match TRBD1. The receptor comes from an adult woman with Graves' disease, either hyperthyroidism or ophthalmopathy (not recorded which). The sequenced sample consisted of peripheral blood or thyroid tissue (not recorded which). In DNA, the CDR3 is TGTGCCAGCAGCCCTCTTAGACAGGGTGAAAAACTGTTTTTT. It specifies CASSPLRQGEKLFF.